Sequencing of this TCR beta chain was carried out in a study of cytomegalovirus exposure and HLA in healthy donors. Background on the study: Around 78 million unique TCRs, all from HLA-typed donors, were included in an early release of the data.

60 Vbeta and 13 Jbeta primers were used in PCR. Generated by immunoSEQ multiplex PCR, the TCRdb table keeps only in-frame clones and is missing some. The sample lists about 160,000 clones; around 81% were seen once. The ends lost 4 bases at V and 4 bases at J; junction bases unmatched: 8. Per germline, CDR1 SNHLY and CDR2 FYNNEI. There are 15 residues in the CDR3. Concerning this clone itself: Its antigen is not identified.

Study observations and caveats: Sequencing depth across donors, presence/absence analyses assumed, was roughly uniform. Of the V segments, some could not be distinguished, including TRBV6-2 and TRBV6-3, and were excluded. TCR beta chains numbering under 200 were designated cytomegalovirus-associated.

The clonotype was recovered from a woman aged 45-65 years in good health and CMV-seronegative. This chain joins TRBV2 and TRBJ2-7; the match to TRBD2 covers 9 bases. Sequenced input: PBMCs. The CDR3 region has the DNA TGTGCCAGCAGTGTCCTAGCGGGGATGGTGTACGAGCAGTACTTC. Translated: CASSVLAGMVYEQYF.